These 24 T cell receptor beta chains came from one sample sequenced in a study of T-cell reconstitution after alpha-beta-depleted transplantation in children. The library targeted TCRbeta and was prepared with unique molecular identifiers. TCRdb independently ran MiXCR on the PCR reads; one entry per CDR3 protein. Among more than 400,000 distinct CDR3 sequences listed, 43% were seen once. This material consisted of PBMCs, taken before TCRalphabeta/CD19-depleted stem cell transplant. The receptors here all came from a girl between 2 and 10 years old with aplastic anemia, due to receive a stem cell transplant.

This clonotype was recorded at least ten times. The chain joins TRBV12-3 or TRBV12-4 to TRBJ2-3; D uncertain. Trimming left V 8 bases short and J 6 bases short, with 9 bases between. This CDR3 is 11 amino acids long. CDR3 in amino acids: CASGLRDTQYF. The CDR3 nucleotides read TGTGCCAGCGGCCTAAGGGATACGCAGTATTTT.

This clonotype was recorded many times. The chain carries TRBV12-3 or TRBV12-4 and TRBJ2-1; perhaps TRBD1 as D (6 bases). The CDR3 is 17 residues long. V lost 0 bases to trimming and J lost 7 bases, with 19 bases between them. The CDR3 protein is CASSLAWRPLGGNEQFF. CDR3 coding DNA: TGTGCCAGCAGTTTAGCGTGGAGGCCCCTAGGGGGTAATGAGCAGTTCTTC.

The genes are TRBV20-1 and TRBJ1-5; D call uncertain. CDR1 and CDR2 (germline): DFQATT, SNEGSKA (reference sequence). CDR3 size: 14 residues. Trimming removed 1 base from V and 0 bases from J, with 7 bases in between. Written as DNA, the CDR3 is TGCAGTGCTAGAGGTTACAATAGCAATCAGCCCCAGCATTTT. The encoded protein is CSARGYNSNQPQHF.

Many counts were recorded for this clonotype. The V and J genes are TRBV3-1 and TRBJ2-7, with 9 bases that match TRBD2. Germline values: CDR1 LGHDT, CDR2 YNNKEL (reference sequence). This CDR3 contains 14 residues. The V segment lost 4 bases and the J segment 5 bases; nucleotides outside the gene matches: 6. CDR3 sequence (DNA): TGTGCCAGCAGCCCGGGACTAGCTGTACACGAGCAGTACTTC. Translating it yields CASSPGLAVHEQYF.

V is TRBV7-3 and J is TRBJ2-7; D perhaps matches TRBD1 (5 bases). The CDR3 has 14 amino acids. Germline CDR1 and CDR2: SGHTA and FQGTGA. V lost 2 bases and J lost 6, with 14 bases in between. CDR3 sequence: CASSLRRADPEQYF. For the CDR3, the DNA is TGTGCCAGCAGCTTACGCAGGGCGGACCCCGAGCAGTACTTC.

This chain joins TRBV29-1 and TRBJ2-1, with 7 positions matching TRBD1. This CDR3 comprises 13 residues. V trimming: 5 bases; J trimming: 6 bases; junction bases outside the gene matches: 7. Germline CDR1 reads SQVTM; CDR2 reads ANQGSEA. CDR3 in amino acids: CSVYSPGGNEQFF. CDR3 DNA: TGCAGCGTTTACAGCCCAGGGGGCAATGAGCAGTTCTTC.

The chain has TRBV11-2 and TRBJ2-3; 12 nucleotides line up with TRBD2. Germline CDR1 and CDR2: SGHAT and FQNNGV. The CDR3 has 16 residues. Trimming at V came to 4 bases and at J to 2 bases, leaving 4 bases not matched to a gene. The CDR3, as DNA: TGTGCCAGCAGCTCCGGACTAGCGGGGCACACAGATACGCAGTATTTT. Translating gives CASSSGLAGHTDTQYF.

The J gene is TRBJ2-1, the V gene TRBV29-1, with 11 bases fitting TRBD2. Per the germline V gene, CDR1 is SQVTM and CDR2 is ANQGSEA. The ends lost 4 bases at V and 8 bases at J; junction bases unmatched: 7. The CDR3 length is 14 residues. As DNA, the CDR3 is TGCAGCGTTGTCCGAACTAGCGGGAGACATGAGCAGTTCTTC. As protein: CSVVRTSGRHEQFF.

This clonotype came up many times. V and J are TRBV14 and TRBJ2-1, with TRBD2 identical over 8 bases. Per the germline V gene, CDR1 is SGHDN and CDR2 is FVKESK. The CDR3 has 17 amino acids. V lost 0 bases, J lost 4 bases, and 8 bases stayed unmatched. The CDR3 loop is CASSQDSYSGTYNEQFF. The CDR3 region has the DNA TGTGCCAGCAGCCAAGATTCCTATAGCGGGACTTACAATGAGCAGTTCTTC.

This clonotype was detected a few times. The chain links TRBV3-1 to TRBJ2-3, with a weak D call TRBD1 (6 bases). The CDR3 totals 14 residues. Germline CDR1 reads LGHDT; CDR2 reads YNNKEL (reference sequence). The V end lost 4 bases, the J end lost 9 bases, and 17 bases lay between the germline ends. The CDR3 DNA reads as TGTGCCAGCAGCCCCCGCCCACAGGGAGACACGCAGTATTTT. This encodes CASSPRPQGDTQYF.

The CDR3 sequence is CASNQGYNIQYF. In DNA form, the CDR3 reads TGTGCCTCTAACCAGGGGTACAACATTCAGTACTTC. The V gene is TRBV30, the J gene TRBJ2-4; perhaps TRBD1 as D (6 bases). The CDR3 loop spans 12 amino acids. V was pared by 7 bases and J by 7 bases, with 14 bases between. Germline V gives CDR1 GTSNPN, CDR2 SVGIG (reference sequence).

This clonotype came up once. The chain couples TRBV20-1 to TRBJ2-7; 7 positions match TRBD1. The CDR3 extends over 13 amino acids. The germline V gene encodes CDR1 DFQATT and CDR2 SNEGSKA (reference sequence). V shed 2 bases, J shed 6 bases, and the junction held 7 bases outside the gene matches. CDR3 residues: CSARRDRGFEQYF. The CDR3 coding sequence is TGCAGTGCTAGAAGGGACAGAGGATTCGAGCAGTACTTC.

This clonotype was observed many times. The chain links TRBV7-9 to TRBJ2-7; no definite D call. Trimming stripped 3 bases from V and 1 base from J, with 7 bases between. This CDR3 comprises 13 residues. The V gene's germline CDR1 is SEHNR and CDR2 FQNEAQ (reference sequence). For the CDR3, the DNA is TGTGCCAGCAGCTTTTCATATTCCTACGAGCAGTACTTC. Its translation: CASSFSYSYEQYF. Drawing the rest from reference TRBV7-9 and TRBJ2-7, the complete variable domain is DTGVSQNPRHKITKRGQNVTFRCDPISEHNRLYWYRQTLGQGPEFLTYFQNEAQLEKSRLLSDRFSAERPKGSFSTLEIQRTEQGDSAMYLCASSFSYSYEQYFGPGTRLTVT.

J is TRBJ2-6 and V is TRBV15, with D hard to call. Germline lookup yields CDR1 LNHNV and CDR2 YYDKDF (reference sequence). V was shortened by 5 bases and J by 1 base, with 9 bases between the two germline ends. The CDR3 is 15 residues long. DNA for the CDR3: TGTGCCACCAGCCCTGGTTTGTCTGGGGCCAACGTCCTGACTTTC. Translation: CATSPGLSGANVLTF.

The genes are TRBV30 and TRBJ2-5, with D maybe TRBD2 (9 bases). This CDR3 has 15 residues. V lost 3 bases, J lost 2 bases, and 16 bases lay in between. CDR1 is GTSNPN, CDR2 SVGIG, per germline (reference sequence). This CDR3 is CAWSQGAGGQETQYF. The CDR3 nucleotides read TGTGCCTGGAGCCAGGGGGCGGGAGGGCAAGAGACCCAGTACTTC.

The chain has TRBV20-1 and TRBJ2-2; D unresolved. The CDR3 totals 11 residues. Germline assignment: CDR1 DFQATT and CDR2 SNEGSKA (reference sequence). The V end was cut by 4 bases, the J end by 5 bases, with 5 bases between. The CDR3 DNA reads TGCAGTGCTACCGCGACCGGGGAGCTGTTTTTT. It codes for CSATATGELFF.

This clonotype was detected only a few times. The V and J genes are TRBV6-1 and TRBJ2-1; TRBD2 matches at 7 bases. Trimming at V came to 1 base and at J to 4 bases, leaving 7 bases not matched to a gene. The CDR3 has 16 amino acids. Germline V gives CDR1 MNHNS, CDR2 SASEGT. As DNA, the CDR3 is TGTGCCAGCAGTGAAGGAGGTCAGGGACTATACAATGAGCAGTTCTTC. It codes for CASSEGGQGLYNEQFF.

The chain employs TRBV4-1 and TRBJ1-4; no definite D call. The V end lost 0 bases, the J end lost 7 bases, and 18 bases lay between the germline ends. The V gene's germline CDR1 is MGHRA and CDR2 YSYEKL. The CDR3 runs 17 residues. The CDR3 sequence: CASSQDLGGLAGEKLFF. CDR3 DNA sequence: TGCGCCAGCAGCCAAGATCTGGGTGGGTTAGCGGGTGAAAAACTGTTTTTT.

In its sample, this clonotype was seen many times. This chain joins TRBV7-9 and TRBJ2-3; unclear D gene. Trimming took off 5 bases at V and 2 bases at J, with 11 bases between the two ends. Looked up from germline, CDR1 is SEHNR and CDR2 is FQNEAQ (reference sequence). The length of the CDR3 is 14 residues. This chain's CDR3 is CASSTNGPTDTQYF. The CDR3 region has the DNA TGTGCCAGCAGCACCAACGGCCCCACAGATACGCAGTATTTT.

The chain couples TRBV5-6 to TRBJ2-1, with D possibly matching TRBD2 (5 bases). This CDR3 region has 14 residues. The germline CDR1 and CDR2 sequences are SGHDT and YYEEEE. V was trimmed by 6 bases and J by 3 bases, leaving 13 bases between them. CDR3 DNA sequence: TGTGCCAGCACCCCGCGGACTTACTACAATGAGCAGTTCTTC. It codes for CASTPRTYYNEQFF. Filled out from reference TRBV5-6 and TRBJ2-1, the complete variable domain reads DAGVTQSPTHLIKTRGQQVTLRCSPKSGHDTVSWYQQALGQGPQFIFQYYEEEERQRGNFPDRFSGHQFPNYSSELNVNALLLGDSALYLCASTPRTYYNEQFFGPGTRLTVL.

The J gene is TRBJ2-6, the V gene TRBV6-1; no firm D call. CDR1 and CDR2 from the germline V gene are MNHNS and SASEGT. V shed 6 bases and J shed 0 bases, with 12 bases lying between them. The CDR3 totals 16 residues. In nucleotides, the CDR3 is TGTGCCAGCAGCCGATTCCAGATCTCTGGGGCCAACGTCCTGACTTTC. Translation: CASSRFQISGANVLTF.

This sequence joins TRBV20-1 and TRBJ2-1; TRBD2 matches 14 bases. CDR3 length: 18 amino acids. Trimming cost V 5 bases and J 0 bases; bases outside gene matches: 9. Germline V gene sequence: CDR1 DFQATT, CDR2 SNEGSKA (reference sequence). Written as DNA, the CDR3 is TGCAGTGCTCTTGGACTAGCGGGAGGACTTAGCTCCTACAATGAGCAGTTCTTC. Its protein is CSALGLAGGLSSYNEQFF.

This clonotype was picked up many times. The CDR3 sequence is CASSQAYQDNQPQHF. The DNA of the CDR3 is TGTGCCAGCAGCCAAGCGTACCAGGACAATCAGCCCCAGCATTTT. The V gene is TRBV4-2, the J gene TRBJ1-5; D is unresolved. V dropped 1 base and J dropped 3 bases, with 10 bases sitting between them. CDR3 length equals 15 residues. Per germline, CDR1 LGHNA and CDR2 YNFKEQ.

The CDR3 is CSARFAASVQTQYF. The DNA for the CDR3 is TGCAGTGCTAGATTTGCGGCTAGCGTTCAGACCCAGTACTTC. The chain carries TRBV20-1 and TRBJ2-5, with a possible D match to TRBD2 (6 bases). The CDR3 is made up of 14 amino acids. V was cut by 2 bases and J by 6 bases, with 16 bases left in between. Germline assignment: CDR1 DFQATT and CDR2 SNEGSKA (reference sequence).